The 17 T cell receptor beta chains below all came from one sample that was sequenced in a study of control samples from healthy donors and cancer patients (dated by TCRdb to 2020 to 2022). The protocol used for the library was the immunoSEQ multiplex PCR assay. Entries here come from immuneACCESS through TCRdb and include only in-frame sequences with V and J called. Some clones fail to appear in such tables; in the studies checked, an unresolved V gene covers under half of the shortfall, and the cause of the remainder is unknown. This sample gives 170,000 or so clones in total; more than 85% of them show up just once. The ten largest clones represent roughly 2% of the sample. The sequencing sample was made of blood. Receptor source: a middle-aged woman in good health.

The V gene is TRBV12-3 or TRBV12-4, the J gene TRBJ1-1, with 9 bases lining up with TRBD1. V shed 6 bases, J shed 6 bases, and the junction held 5 bases outside the gene matches. The CDR3 loop spans 13 amino acids. This CDR3 is CASRAQGASEAFF. The CDR3 bases are TGTGCCAGCAGAGCACAGGGGGCTTCTGAAGCTTTCTTT.

This sequence joins TRBV9 and TRBJ1-1, with D possibly being TRBD1 (5 bases). Deletions cut 6 bases from V and 0 bases from J, with 15 bases between. This CDR3 is 15 amino acids long. CDR1 SGDLS and CDR2 YYNGEE come from the germline V gene. The CDR3 spells CASNKGPDMNTEAFF. In DNA, the CDR3 is TGTGCCAGCAATAAGGGGCCAGACATGAACACTGAAGCTTTCTTT.

The chain links TRBV6-1 to TRBJ1-3; D perhaps matches TRBD1 (6 bases). The CDR3 totals 16 residues. The V gene lost 3 bases and the J gene lost 0 bases, with 12 bases spanning the gap. Germline V gene lookup returns CDR1 MNHNS and CDR2 SASEGT. CDR3 in amino acids: CASSDPGGDSGNTIYF. In DNA, the CDR3 is TGTGCCAGCAGTGATCCGGGGGGCGACTCTGGAAACACCATATATTTT.

The CDR3 region has the DNA TGTGCCAGCGGGTCGCCGCCCCAGCATTTT. Translation gives CASGSPPQHF. The genes are TRBV6-5 and TRBJ1-5; D ambiguous. The CDR3 has 10 residues. Trimming shortened V by 8 bases and J by 9 bases, and 8 bases separated the two germline ends. Germline V CDR1 and CDR2: MNHEY, SVGAGI.

This chain connects TRBV7-9 to TRBJ1-5; a possible D gene is TRBD1 (5 bases). V was clipped by 2 bases and J by 6 bases, with 14 bases between them. The CDR3 has 15 amino acids. Germline assignment: CDR1 SEHNR and CDR2 FQNEAQ (reference sequence). CDR3 in amino acids: CASSLTGEGPQPQHF. The CDR3 DNA reads TGTGCCAGCAGCTTAACCGGAGAGGGGCCTCAGCCCCAGCATTTT.

The J gene is TRBJ2-1, the V gene TRBV27; TRBD2 matches 8 bases. This CDR3 comprises 18 residues. The V gene end was trimmed by 4 bases and the J gene end by 4 bases; junction bases not matched to a gene: 15. Looked up from germline, CDR1 is MNHEY and CDR2 is SMNVEV (reference sequence). CDR3 region: CASSSPVGGGPRYNEQFF. As DNA, the CDR3 is TGTGCCAGCAGTTCCCCTGTCGGCGGGGGGCCTCGATACAATGAGCAGTTCTTC.

The gene calls are TRBV27 and TRBJ2-3, with D possibly TRBD2 on 5 matching bases. In germline, CDR1 is MNHEY, CDR2 SMNVEV (reference sequence). The V end was cut by 10 bases, the J end by 6 bases, with 23 bases between. The CDR3 is 15 residues long. The CDR3 sequence: CATAQRAATVDTQYF. The CDR3, as DNA: TGTGCCACCGCCCAGAGGGCGGCAACCGTCGATACGCAGTATTTT.

The genes are TRBV6-5 and TRBJ1-2; D not resolved. Germline V gene sequence: CDR1 MNHEY, CDR2 SVGAGI. Deletions cut 6 bases from V and 4 bases from J, with 3 bases between. This CDR3 has 10 residues. The CDR3 sequence is CASRGYGYTF. CDR3 sequence (DNA): TGTGCCAGCAGGGGCTATGGCTACACCTTC.

DNA of the CDR3: TGCGCCAGCAGCTTGGGCCCACTAACAGGGGGCAGATCACCCCTCCACTTT. Translated: CASSLGPLTGGRSPLHF. The chain carries TRBV5-1 and TRBJ1-6, with TRBD1 matching over 9 bases. Germline values: CDR1 SGHRS, CDR2 YFSETQ. Trimming at V came to 0 bases and at J to 10 bases, leaving 11 bases not matched to a gene. The CDR3 consists of 17 residues.

This chain links TRBV10-3 with TRBJ1-2; D is possibly TRBD1 (6 bases). The germline V gene encodes CDR1 ENHRY and CDR2 SYGVKD. The germline V and J ends were trimmed by 4 bases and 0 bases, with 6 bases remaining between them. CDR3 length: 13 residues. In DNA, the CDR3 is TGTGCCATCAGTGGACAGGCTAACTATGGCTACACCTTC. Its translation is CAISGQANYGYTF.

J is TRBJ1-3 and V is TRBV5-1; D unclear. The ends were cut back, 4 bases at V and 6 bases at J, with 14 bases in the middle. Germline CDR1 is SGHRS and CDR2 is YFSETQ. There are 14 residues in the CDR3. The CDR3: CASSPGGMENTIYF. CDR3 nucleotides: TGCGCCAGCAGCCCCGGAGGGATGGAAAACACCATATATTTT.

This clone has only one observation. The V and J genes are TRBV2 and TRBJ1-1; 8 bases align to TRBD1. V shed 7 bases and J 3 bases; nucleotides not matched to a gene: 7. This CDR3 has 14 residues. Germline V CDR1 and CDR2: SNHLY, FYNNEI. The CDR3 coding sequence is TGTGCCAGCAATCGACAGGGGCCGGACACTGAAGCTTTCTTT. Protein: CASNRQGPDTEAFF.

The V and J genes are TRBV18 and TRBJ2-3; TRBD2 matches 9 bases. CDR3 length: 15 amino acids. J was trimmed by 7 bases and V by 5 bases; bases with no gene match: 10. The germline gives CDR1 KGHSH, CDR2 LQKENI. The CDR3 loop is CASSTRLAGEHTQYF. The CDR3 DNA follows: TGTGCCAGCTCAACCCGTTTAGCGGGGGAACATACGCAGTATTTT.

The chain employs TRBV7-9 and TRBJ1-1, with D possibly matching TRBD1 (5 bases). CDR3 length: 14 residues. Trimming cost V 5 bases and J 6 bases, with 16 bases left between them. Germline V gene sequence: CDR1 SEHNR, CDR2 FQNEAQ (reference sequence). The CDR3 sequence: CASSPRGGVPEAFF. The CDR3, as DNA: TGTGCCAGCAGCCCACGGGGAGGGGTCCCTGAAGCTTTCTTT.

The chain uses TRBV4-2 and TRBJ2-3, with TRBD2 matching over 12 bases. Germline assignment: CDR1 LGHNA and CDR2 YNFKEQ. V shed 8 bases, J shed 6 bases, and the junction held 15 bases outside the gene matches. This CDR3 comprises 17 residues. The CDR3 sequence: CASHLAGGQHFGDTQYF. CDR3 nucleotides: TGTGCCAGCCATCTAGCGGGGGGGCAGCATTTTGGGGATACGCAGTATTTT.

This rearrangement joins TRBV6-1 to TRBJ1-5; the D gene is possibly TRBD1 (5 bases). CDR1 is MNHNS and CDR2 is SASEGT in the germline V gene. This CDR3 is built from 18 residues. V was pared by 1 base and J by 3 bases, with 19 bases between. The CDR3 loop reads CASSEGSGSIAVNQPQHF. The CDR3 DNA is TGTGCCAGCAGTGAAGGGTCAGGGAGTATAGCAGTCAATCAGCCCCAGCATTTT.

This clone was observed a handful of times. The chain combines TRBV5-6 with TRBJ2-5, with 7 bases aligning to TRBD2. Germline trimming cut 2 bases from V and 5 bases from J; bases unmatched to any gene: 3. The CDR3 length is 13 residues. Germline assignment: CDR1 SGHDT and CDR2 YYEEEE. DNA of the CDR3: TGTGCCAGCAGCTTTGGACTAGTTGAGACCCAGTACTTC. This translates into CASSFGLVETQYF.